The rows below give T cell receptor beta chains drawn from one sample of a study of regulatory T cells in long-lasting Graves disease. TCRdb fed the multiplex PCR reads into MiXCR, producing one record per CDR3 protein. The sample includes hundreds of thousands of distinct CDR3 sequences, roughly a sixth of them seen just once. These data were likewise used in another study, on T cells in Graves' hyperthyroidism and ophthalmopathy.

The sample was peripheral blood mononuclear cells (PBMCs), taken at new diagnosis, from a patient treated with antithyroid drugs. The receptors originated from a man aged 35 to 55 with Graves disease. The conserved cysteine and the conserved F or W are not part of the CDR3 here. The D gene is left open where the match is weak.

. | TRBJ2-7 | TRBV9 | ASSVGSRGYEQY
TRBD1 | TRBJ2-3 | TRBV12-3/TRBV12-4 | ASSFRTGSDTQY
. | TRBJ2-2 | TRBV5-1 | ASSLDGTTTGELF
. | TRBJ1-5 | TRBV5-1 | ASSLYGDSNQPQH
TRBD2 | TRBJ2-7 | TRBV20-1 | SARDWSGGETYEQY
. | TRBJ2-1 | TRBV5-6 | ASSLEGAGF
TRBD1 | TRBJ1-5 | TRBV2 | ASGRGDRARSNQPQH
TRBD1 | TRBJ2-1 | TRBV20-1 | SARPLPQGVAYNEQF
. | TRBJ2-6 | TRBV6-1 | ASSEAFLHLGAGANVLT
TRBD2 | TRBJ2-7 | TRBV5-1 | ASSLGLAGERTYEQY
TRBD1 | TRBJ1-1 | TRBV5-1 | ASRDRENTEAF
TRBD2 | TRBJ2-1 | TRBV3-1 | ASSHSGTSHNEQF
TRBD1 | TRBJ1-5 | TRBV20-1 | SARDWVGDREYSNQPQH
. | TRBJ2-3 | TRBV14 | ASSPTRGADTQY
. | TRBJ2-1 | TRBV20-1 | SARDYGGHLGDEQF
TRBD1 | TRBJ2-7 | TRBV4-1 | ASSHPGQGLLYEQY
. | TRBJ1-1 | TRBV6-1 | ASPPSTEAF
. | TRBJ2-7 | TRBV7-2 | ASSRDTYEQY
. | TRBJ1-1 | TRBV29-1 | SVEVSRDTEAF
. | TRBJ2-5 | TRBV12-3/TRBV12-4 | ASSLRGNQETQY
. | TRBJ2-5 | TRBV5-1 | ASSLGILPGHGETQY
TRBD1 | TRBJ2-5 | TRBV28 | ASRLGQGGETQY
. | TRBJ1-4 | TRBV5-1 | ASSLQGFTNEKLF
TRBD2 | TRBJ2-3 | TRBV20-1 | SAPKVAGAVGTQY
TRBD2 | TRBJ2-3 | TRBV20-1 | SARQRGGPDTQY
TRBD2 | TRBJ2-3 | TRBV5-1 | ASSLASGGITDTQY
. | TRBJ1-5 | TRBV6-1 | ASSARGIYQPQH
. | TRBJ1-1 | TRBV2 | ASSDLVQMNTEAF
TRBD2 | TRBJ2-1 | TRBV3-1 | ASSLSGGDQF
TRBD1 | TRBJ2-3 | TRBV5-1 | ASSPTGYADTQY
. | TRBJ2-5 | TRBV29-1 | SAPFGWRDQETQY
TRBD2 | . | TRBV9 | ASSVDASGGSDTQY
. | TRBJ2-4 | TRBV3-1 | ASSQDSALNIQY
TRBD1 | TRBJ2-5 | TRBV7-9 | ASSPRQGVGQETQY
TRBD2 | TRBJ2-5 | TRBV20-1 | SARDRRLAVETQY
TRBD1 | TRBJ2-2 | TRBV13 | ASSYSGTGVDTGELF
. | TRBJ2-5 | TRBV18 | ASTRQDQETQY
. | TRBJ2-5 | TRBV25-1 | ASRRGGQETQY
. | TRBJ2-7 | TRBV6-1 | ASRSRGTVYEQY